What follows is one T cell receptor (beta chain) and its context. The data were produced by immunoSEQ multiplex PCR, yet TCRdb's version contains in-frame clones alone and is incomplete. The repertoire consists of approximately 100,000 clones, with roughly 94% occurring once and the leading ten covering under 0.65%. The ends were cut back, 3 bases at V and 5 bases at J, with 11 bases in the middle. This CDR3 spans 13 amino acids. Germline V gene lookup returns CDR1 SGDLS and CDR2 YYNGEE. This record belongs to a study of siplizumab effects on memory and regulatory T cells. This receptor was identified in a human donor in good health. This sequence joins TRBV9 and TRBJ1-2, with D hard to call. The sample comprised Tregs sorted from blood. CDR3 bases: TGTGCCAGCAGCGGAATCTCGATATATGGCTACACCTTC. Translating it yields CASSGISIYGYTF.